The 28 T cell receptor beta chains below were found in one sample sequenced in a study of regulatory T cells in long-lasting Graves disease. Investigators prepared the TCR beta libraries by applying iRepertoire HTBI primers and Arm-PCR of CDR3 regions. MiXCR, run by TCRdb on the multiplex PCR reads, gives a single entry per CDR3 protein. The sample has around 400,000 distinct CDR3 sequences, 10% to 15% seen once. The time point was: newly diagnosed GD, antithyroid drugs for less than 3 months. After RNA was extracted from PBMCs, the TCR library was made from it. This sample was also put to use in a study of T cells in Graves' hyperthyroidism and ophthalmopathy.

The sample was peripheral blood mononuclear cells (PBMCs), taken at new diagnosis, from a patient treated with antithyroid drugs. The receptor set was obtained from a young woman with Graves disease.

This clonotype appeared once. This chain joins TRBV2 and TRBJ2-5; 8 bases map to TRBD2. Germline lookup yields CDR1 SNHLY and CDR2 FYNNEI. This CDR3 spans 15 amino acids. V lost 9 bases to trimming and J lost 4 bases; unmatched junction nucleotides: 13. CDR3 nucleotides: TGTGCCAGAAGCCCAGCGGGAGTGGCCGCAGAGACCCAGTACTTC. This translates into CARSPAGVAAETQYF.

This clonotype was recorded at least ten times. The rearrangement uses TRBV24-1 and TRBJ2-2, with D uncertain. Germline V gene lookup returns CDR1 KGHDR and CDR2 SFDVKD. The CDR3 consists of 13 residues. Trimming pared 2 bases from V and 5 bases from J, leaving 5 bases between. The CDR3 region has the DNA TGTGCCACCAGTGATTGGAGTACCGGGGAGCTGTTTTTT. It translates to CATSDWSTGELFF.

This clonotype occurred a few times. The gene calls are TRBV7-2 and TRBJ1-3; a possible D gene is TRBD1 (5 bases). CDR3 length: 13 amino acids. The V gene's germline CDR1 is SGHTA and CDR2 FQGNSA. With 4 bases removed from V and 7 bases from J, the gap between germline ends came to 11 bases. CDR3 sequence reads: CASSWAQGNTIYF. The CDR3 DNA is TGTGCCAGCAGCTGGGCGCAGGGCAACACCATATATTTT. Combining the CDR3 with reference TRBV7-2 and TRBJ1-3 gives the whole variable domain GAGVSQSPSNKVTEKGKDVELRCDPISGHTALYWYRQSLGQGLEFLIYFQGNSAPDKSGLPSDRFSAERTGGSVSTLTIQRTQQEDSAVYLCASSWAQGNTIYFGEGSWLTVV.

This clonotype came up many times. The chain uses TRBV10-1 and TRBJ2-3; TRBD2 aligns across 13 bases. Germline CDR1 WNHNN, CDR2 SYGVQD (reference sequence). The J segment lost 3 bases and the V segment lost 2 bases, leaving 2 bases of the junction unmatched. There are 16 residues in the CDR3. CDR3 DNA: TGCGCCAGCAGTGAGGGGACTAGCGGGAAAACAGATACGCAGTATTTT. It encodes CASSEGTSGKTDTQYF.

This clonotype has a count of ten or more. This sequence joins TRBV4-2 and TRBJ2-7, with 7 bases fitting TRBD2. Germline values: CDR1 LGHNA, CDR2 YNFKEQ. The J segment lost 7 bases and the V segment lost 2 bases, leaving 17 bases of the junction unmatched. The CDR3 spans 17 residues. The CDR3, as DNA: TGTGCCAGCAGCCAAACGATGGAGAGGGAGGGATATTGGGAGCAGTACTTC. It encodes CASSQTMEREGYWEQYF.

This clonotype was observed at least ten times. This rearrangement joins TRBV11-2 to TRBJ2-1, with D tentatively TRBD1 or TRBD2 (7 bases each). The germline V and J ends were trimmed by 5 bases and 4 bases, with 18 bases remaining between them. In germline, CDR1 is SGHAT, CDR2 FQNNGV. The CDR3 is 16 amino acids. The CDR3 reads CASSNQGGGLYNEQFF. In DNA, the CDR3 is TGTGCCAGCAGCAACCAGGGGGGGGGACTGTACAATGAGCAGTTCTTC.

This clonotype was found many times. The chain's CDR3 is CASSRGWYNQPQHF. CDR3 nucleotides: TGTGCCAGCAGTCGAGGTTGGTACAATCAGCCCCAGCATTTT. The V call is TRBV6-1, the J call TRBJ1-5; D is unclear. The CDR3 consists of 14 residues. Trimming cost V 5 bases and J 3 bases, with 11 bases left between them. Germline V gives CDR1 MNHNS, CDR2 SASEGT.

This clonotype appeared a few times. J is TRBJ2-5 and V is TRBV11-2, with D perhaps matching TRBD1 or TRBD2 (5 bases each). Looked up from germline, CDR1 is SGHAT and CDR2 is FQNNGV. The ends were cut back, 5 bases at V and 4 bases at J, with 23 bases in the middle. CDR3 length: 17 residues. For the CDR3, the DNA is TGTGCCAGCAGCCCCACACGAGGGCAGGGTTGGACAGAGACCCAGTACTTC. Residues: CASSPTRGQGWTETQYF.

This clonotype appeared many times. V and J are TRBV3-1 and TRBJ1-1; D is undetermined. The V and J ends lost 0 bases and 8 bases respectively, with 16 bases between them. The CDR3 consists of 15 residues. CDR1 is LGHDT, CDR2 YNNKEL, per germline (reference sequence). CDR3 in amino acids: CASSQDPASDMEAFF. Written as DNA, the CDR3 is TGTGCCAGCAGCCAAGATCCCGCCAGCGATATGGAAGCTTTCTTT.

This clonotype was found many times. This chain links TRBV12-3 or TRBV12-4 with TRBJ2-1; TRBD2 matches 12 bases. The CDR3 extends over 16 amino acids. The ends lost 5 bases at V and 0 bases at J; junction bases unmatched: 2. For the CDR3, the DNA is TGTGCCAGCAGTGAGACTAGCGGGAGCTCCTACAATGAGCAGTTCTTC. Its translation is CASSETSGSSYNEQFF.

In its sample, this clonotype was seen many times. The chain uses TRBV15 and TRBJ2-1, with 8 positions matching TRBD2. This CDR3 has 14 amino acids. The V segment lost 9 bases and the J segment 8 bases; nucleotides outside the gene matches: 12. CDR1 and CDR2 (germline): LNHNV, YYDKDF (reference sequence). The CDR3 region has the DNA TGTGCCACTAAAAGAGCGGGAGCTAGGGATGAGCAGTTCTTC. This sequence encodes CATKRAGARDEQFF.

This clonotype appeared many times. DNA for the CDR3: TGTGCCAGCTCACCTGGGACTAGCGGATTATACAATGAGCAGTTCTTC. It is translated as CASSPGTSGLYNEQFF. The gene calls are TRBV18 and TRBJ2-1; TRBD2 matches 11 bases. This CDR3 has 16 residues. Germline CDR1 KGHSH, CDR2 LQKENI. V was clipped by 3 bases and J by 4 bases; unmatched bases: 5.

The chain combines TRBV12-3 or TRBV12-4 with TRBJ2-5; 10 bases are shared with TRBD2. Unmatched junction bases numbered 7, after V lost 6 bases and J lost 0 bases. This CDR3 comprises 16 residues. CDR3 amino acids: CASSPTSGAYQETQYF. DNA of the CDR3: TGTGCCAGCAGCCCCACTAGCGGGGCGTACCAAGAGACCCAGTACTTC.

This clonotype showed up many times. V is TRBV27 and J is TRBJ2-1; possible D gene TRBD1, 5 bases. Trimming took off 5 bases at V and 6 bases at J, with 14 bases between the two ends. Germline V gives CDR1 MNHEY, CDR2 SMNVEV (reference sequence). The CDR3 length is 14 residues. CDR3 nucleotide sequence: TGTGCCAGCAGTCCCTTGGGGCTTAGCAATGAGCAGTTCTTC. Translating gives CASSPLGLSNEQFF.

This clonotype was recorded a few times. V usage is TRBV5-4 and J usage is TRBJ1-1; tentatively, D is TRBD1 (5 bases). The V end lost 2 bases, the J end lost 1 base, and 15 bases lay between the germline ends. Germline loops: CDR1 SGHNT, CDR2 YYREEE (reference sequence). This CDR3 is 16 amino acids long. Here the CDR3 DNA reads TGTGCCAGCAGCTTTGGGCAGGGCTGGTCGAACACTGAAGCTTTCTTT. Amino acid sequence: CASSFGQGWSNTEAFF.

The sample holds many counts of this clonotype. The V and J genes are TRBV11-2 and TRBJ2-3, with D perhaps being TRBD1 or TRBD2 (5 bases each). V was shortened by 8 bases and J by 3 bases, with 12 bases between the two germline ends. Germline assignment: CDR1 SGHAT and CDR2 FQNNGV. The CDR3 spans 13 residues. The CDR3 sequence: CASRGVGTDTQYF. For the CDR3, the DNA is TGTGCCAGCCGAGGGGTTGGTACAGATACGCAGTATTTT.

Remarks on this clonotype: This clone may be a read error of a much larger clone one base away. The J gene is TRBJ2-1, the V gene TRBV5-1, with 7 bases fitting TRBD2. The CDR3 covers 18 residues. Germline V gene data show CDR1 as SGHRS and CDR2 as YFSETQ. Trimming removed 4 bases from V and 0 bases from J; junction bases left unmatched: 13. The CDR3 spells CASSRREARGSSYNEQFF. Written as DNA, the CDR3 is TGCGCCAGCAGCCGTAGGGAGGCGCGGGGGAGCTCCTACAATGAGCAGTTCTTC.

A few counts support this clonotype. The rearrangement joins TRBV6-1 to TRBJ1-2; perhaps TRBD1 as D (5 bases). Trimming took off 6 bases at V and 0 bases at J, with 8 bases between the two ends. The germline CDR1 and CDR2 sequences are MNHNS and SASEGT. The length of the CDR3 is 13 residues. CDR3 bases: TGTGCCAGCAGGAGGGGAGCTAACTATGGCTACACCTTC. This codes for CASRRGANYGYTF.

This clonotype has a count of ten or more. The V gene is TRBV7-9, the J gene TRBJ1-1; D unclear. The CDR3 extends over 14 amino acids. Germline V gene lookup returns CDR1 SEHNR and CDR2 FQNEAQ (reference sequence). Trimming removed 3 bases at V and 5 bases at J, with 13 bases between. The CDR3 here is CASSFSRWNTEAFF. The CDR3 DNA follows: TGTGCCAGCAGCTTTTCCAGGTGGAATACTGAAGCTTTCTTT.

Many counts were recorded for this clonotype. V and J are TRBV7-9 and TRBJ2-1; TRBD1 matches 7 bases. The germline CDR1 and CDR2 sequences are SEHNR and FQNEAQ (reference sequence). The CDR3 runs to 13 residues. J lost 8 bases, V lost 5 bases, and 6 bases had no gene match. In nucleotides, the CDR3 is TGTGCCAGCAGCCCACCAGACAGGGATGAGCAGTTCTTC. Residues: CASSPPDRDEQFF.

The chain is built from TRBV6-5 and TRBJ1-6; no clear D. This CDR3 has 12 residues. V lost 2 bases and J lost 13, with 9 bases in between. CDR1 is MNHEY, CDR2 SVGAGI, per germline. CDR3 nucleotide sequence: TGTGCCAGCAGTTACCACTTAGAGCCCCTCCACTTT. Encoded protein: CASSYHLEPLHF.

This clonotype was seen at least ten times. The gene calls are TRBV12-5 and TRBJ2-3; D is possibly TRBD1 (6 bases). In germline, CDR1 is LGHNT, CDR2 FRNRAP. The CDR3 spans 18 residues. V shed 3 bases and J shed 3 bases, with 22 bases lying between them. This CDR3 reads CASGFTRQFARGTDTQYF. The DNA for the CDR3 is TGTGCTAGTGGTTTCACCCGACAGTTTGCGAGGGGGACAGATACGCAGTATTTT.

This clonotype was detected ten times or more. The chain employs TRBV7-9 and TRBJ2-3; a weak D match, TRBD2 (7 bases). CDR1 and CDR2 from the germline V gene are SEHNR and FQNEAQ (reference sequence). The length of the CDR3 is 13 residues. V was cut by 8 bases and J by 6 bases, with 15 bases left in between. CDR3 in DNA: TGTGCCAGCCCCCCAGAGGGGGGGGATACGCAGTATTTT. Its translation: CASPPEGGDTQYF.

This clonotype was counted many times. V is TRBV7-9 and J is TRBJ2-1; 7 nucleotides agree with TRBD1. CDR1 and CDR2 (germline): SEHNR, FQNEAQ (reference sequence). The CDR3 covers 15 residues. With 6 bases clipped from V and 4 bases from J, the junction kept 9 bases outside the gene matches. The DNA for the CDR3 is TGTGCCAGCAGTTCCCCGGGACAGCCTTACAATGAGCAGTTCTTC. Residues: CASSSPGQPYNEQFF.

This clonotype was counted at least ten times. This sequence joins TRBV6-2 or TRBV6-3 and TRBJ1-2, with D possibly TRBD1 on 5 matching bases. CDR1 is MNHEY, CDR2 SVGEGT, per germline. The CDR3 contains 16 residues. V dropped 2 bases and J dropped 4 bases, with 17 bases sitting between them. The CDR3 is CASSYTPSTASYGYTF. The CDR3 nucleotides read TGTGCCAGCAGTTACACTCCTTCGACAGCTAGCTATGGCTACACCTTC.

As concerns this clonotype: A read error may be the cause here, since a much bigger clone is one base away. The chain couples TRBV7-8 to TRBJ2-1; 10 bases fit TRBD2. This CDR3 contains 16 residues. V trimming: 6 bases; J trimming: 2 bases; junction bases outside the gene matches: 7. Germline V gene data show CDR1 as SGHVS and CDR2 as FQNEAQ. CDR3 sequence: CASRLAGTRPYNEQFF. DNA of the CDR3: TGTGCCAGCAGACTAGCGGGAACAAGGCCCTACAATGAGCAGTTCTTC.

This clonotype was seen repeatedly, ten times or more. V is TRBV6-2 or TRBV6-3 and J is TRBJ2-1; tentatively, D is TRBD1 or TRBD2 (5 bases each). Between the trimmed V and J ends, which lost 6 bases and 7 bases, there was a span of 19 bases. The CDR3 has 15 residues. Germline assignment: CDR1 MNHEY and CDR2 SVGEGT. For the CDR3, the DNA is TGTGCCAGCAGCACCCCACCCGGGGCCTGGAATGAGCAGTTCTTC. Its translation is CASSTPPGAWNEQFF.

The chain carries TRBV20-1 and TRBJ2-3, with D unclear. Germline V gene lookup returns CDR1 DFQATT and CDR2 SNEGSKA (reference sequence). CDR3 size: 12 residues. V shed 3 bases and J shed 1 base, with 5 bases lying between them. As DNA, the CDR3 is TGCAGTGCTAGGGTAGGCACAGATACGCAGTATTTT. Residues: CSARVGTDTQYF.